The clone carrying this TCR beta chain has only a few counts. The antigen is undetermined. These data are taken from a study of T cells after yellow fever vaccination. Study background: Fractions containing few cells were prepared with SMART-Seq v4 Ultra Low Input.

The CDR3 totals 15 residues. Trimming removed 2 bases at V and 5 bases at J, with 13 bases between. Germline assignment: CDR1 MNHEY and CDR2 SVGAGI. As TCR cDNA was made by 5'RACE template switching, a universal primer site and UMIs were added. One entry per CDR3 protein, called by TCRdb with MiXCR from the 5' RACE reads. The table has a few hundred thousand distinct CDR3 sequences, around a sixth seen once. Study-wide results and caveats: After the booster, approximately 95% of CD4 and just over 85% of CD8 primary-response clones were re-detected. Though it reached lower strength, the secondary response hit its peak faster, day 5 versus 15.

The V gene is TRBV6-5, the J gene TRBJ2-1; perhaps TRBD1 as D (5 bases). Material: PBMCs, obtained 5 to 6 days after the first yellow fever vaccination. The sequence came from a man aged 18-30 years who received the YFV17D yellow fever vaccine. CDR3 sequence (DNA): TGTGCCAGCAGTTACGGTGCAGGGTTCAACAATGAGCAGTTCTTC. Its translation is CASSYGAGFNNEQFF.